The TCR beta chain described here comes from a study of Ad26.COV2.S vaccination and SARS-CoV-2 variants. Across the whole study: A participant enrolled in the COV1001 Ad26.COV2.S trial arm provided the sample. Regarding the study as a whole: In vaccinated individuals, spike-specific CD8+ and CD4+ T cell responses reportedly displayed substantial breadth.

Assay used: immunoSEQ multiplex PCR; TCRdb lists only in-frame clones, some missing. The table has 300,000 to 400,000 clones, 85% seen once. Note on this clone: Its antigen is unknown. The sample carries other DNA sequences with the same CDR3.

CDR1 is SGHRS, CDR2 YFSETQ, per germline. Unmatched junction bases numbered 2, after V lost 0 bases and J lost 4 bases. The CDR3 consists of 16 residues. As for treatment: roughly 18 received Ad26.COV2.S at low or high dose, single or two shots; 5 received placebo; per-sample allocation not given. Day 63 after the first vaccine or placebo injection was the time point for sampling. Boston supplied an adult donor aged 18-55 years. The V and J genes are TRBV5-1 and TRBJ2-1; the match to TRBD2 covers 12 bases. The TCR sequence derives from a person between 18 and 59 years old who received the Ad26.COV2.S COVID-19 vaccine or a placebo. The material sequenced was peripheral blood, taken in a trial of Ad26.COV2.S vaccine versus placebo. CDR3 nucleotides: TGCGCCAGCAGCTTGGGACTAGCGGGGGCATACAATGAGCAGTTCTTC. Translated, it gives CASSLGLAGAYNEQFF. Using reference TRBV5-1 and TRBJ2-1 for the parts outside the CDR3, the full variable domain is KAGVTQTPRYLIKTRGQQVTLSCSPISGHRSVSWYQQTPGQGLQFLFEYFSETQRNKGNFPGRFSGRQFSNSRSEMNVSTLELGDSALYLCASSLGLAGAYNEQFFGPGTRLTVL.